Listed below are T cell receptor beta chains from one sample, sequenced in a study of T-cell reconstitution after alpha-beta-depleted transplantation in children. TCRdb reanalysed the PCR reads using MiXCR and keeps one entry per CDR3 protein. Of 300,000 to 400,000 distinct CDR3 sequences listed, 13% are singletons. The source was PBMCs, collected from the stem cell graft. These receptors all stem from a human donor who donated a stem cell graft to a child with Fanconi anemia. The CDR3 runs from the conserved cysteine through the conserved F or W. Fields, in order: CDR3 length, V gene, J gene, D gene, clone size, CDR3 protein, CDR3 DNA. A D gene is named only where the DNA matches it firmly. Part of the rows lack a size; the others show once, few, many or a class for expanded clones.

>14|TRBV6-1|TRBJ2-7|TRBD2|NA
CASSEVLAVYEQYF
TGTGCCAGCAGTGAAGTACTAGCGGTCTACGAGCAGTACTTC
>13|TRBV7-3|TRBJ2-4|TRBD1|NA
CASSLHPGTEEYF
TGTGCCAGCAGCTTACATCCGGGGACAGAGGAGTACTTC
>16|TRBV5-1|TRBJ2-1|TRBD2|few
CASSLAASGTYNEQFF
TGCGCCAGCAGCTTGGCTGCTAGCGGTACCTACAATGAGCAGTTCTTC
>16|TRBV5-1|TRBJ2-1|TRBD2|many
CASSLELAGGPQEQFF
TGCGCCAGCAGCTTGGAGCTAGCGGGGGGGCCACAGGAGCAGTTCTTC
>16|TRBV28|TRBJ2-2|NA|many
CASSTRGASRTGELFF
TGTGCCAGCAGCACTCGCGGTGCTTCGAGGACCGGGGAGCTGTTTTTT
>16|TRBV27|TRBJ2-3|TRBD1|few
CASSTTEGASRDTQYF
TGTGCCAGCAGTACTACCGAGGGGGCGAGTAGAGATACGCAGTATTTT
>19|TRBV4-1|TRBJ1-2|NA|few
CASSHPYFTDRRIGYGYTF
TGCGCCAGCAGCCACCCTTATTTTACTGACCGTCGGATCGGCTATGGCTACACCTTC
>15|TRBV5-5|TRBJ2-1|NA|many
CASTFRTDLGNEQFF
TGTGCCAGCACCTTTCGAACGGACTTAGGGAATGAGCAGTTCTTC
>16|TRBV5-6|TRBJ2-2|TRBD2|NA
CASSYIAGGNTGELFF
TGTGCCAGCAGCTATATCGCGGGGGGGAACACCGGGGAGCTGTTTTTT
>15|TRBV5-4|TRBJ2-2|TRBD1|NA
CASSSGQGAPGELFF
TGTGCCAGCAGCTCCGGACAGGGGGCGCCCGGGGAGCTGTTTTTT
>14|TRBV4-2|TRBJ1-2|TRBD1|few
CASSPGQGNDGYTF
TGTGCCAGCAGCCCTGGACAGGGTAATGATGGCTACACCTTC